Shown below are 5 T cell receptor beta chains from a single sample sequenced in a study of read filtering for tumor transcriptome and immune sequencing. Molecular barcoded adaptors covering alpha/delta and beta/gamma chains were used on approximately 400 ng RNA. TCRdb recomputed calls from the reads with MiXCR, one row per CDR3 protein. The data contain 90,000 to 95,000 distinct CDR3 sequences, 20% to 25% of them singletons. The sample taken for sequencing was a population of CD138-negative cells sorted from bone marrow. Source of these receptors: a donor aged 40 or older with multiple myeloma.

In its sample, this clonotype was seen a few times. This CDR3 is CASSSSGTGSGNTIYF. The CDR3 coding sequence is TGCGCCAGCAGCTCCTCCGGGACAGGCTCTGGAAACACCATATATTTT. The chain carries TRBV5-1 and TRBJ1-3; 8 bases match TRBD1. CDR1 is SGHRS, CDR2 YFSETQ, per germline. V gave up 3 bases and J gave up 0 bases; unmatched junction bases: 5. The CDR3 has 16 amino acids.

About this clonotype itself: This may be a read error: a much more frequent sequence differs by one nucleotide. The CDR3 DNA follows: TGCAGCGTTGTCAGGGTTGACGACTATGTCTACACCTTC. Protein product: CSVVRVDDYVYTF. The chain has TRBV29-1 and TRBJ1-2; possible D gene TRBD1, 5 bases. The CDR3 runs to 13 residues. Germline V gene sequence: CDR1 SQVTM, CDR2 ANQGSEA.

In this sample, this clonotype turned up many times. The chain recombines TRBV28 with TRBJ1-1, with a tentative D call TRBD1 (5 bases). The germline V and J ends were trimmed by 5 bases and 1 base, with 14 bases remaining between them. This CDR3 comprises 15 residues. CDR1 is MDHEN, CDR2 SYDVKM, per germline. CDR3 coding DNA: TGTGCCAGCAGTCCCCCCGGACACCCGAACACTGAAGCTTTCTTT. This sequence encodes CASSPPGHPNTEAFF.

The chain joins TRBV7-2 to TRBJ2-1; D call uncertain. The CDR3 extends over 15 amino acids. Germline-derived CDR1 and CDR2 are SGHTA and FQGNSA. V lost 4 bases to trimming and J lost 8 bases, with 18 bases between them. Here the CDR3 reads CASSSSLIDHYEQFF. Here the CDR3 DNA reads TGTGCCAGCAGCTCTAGTCTCATTGACCACTATGAGCAGTTCTTC. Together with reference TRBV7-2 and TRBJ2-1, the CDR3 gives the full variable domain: GAGVSQSPSNKVTEKGKDVELRCDPISGHTALYWYRQSLGQGLEFLIYFQGNSAPDKSGLPSDRFSAERTGGSVSTLTIQRTQQEDSAVYLCASSSSLIDHYEQFFGPGTRLTVL.

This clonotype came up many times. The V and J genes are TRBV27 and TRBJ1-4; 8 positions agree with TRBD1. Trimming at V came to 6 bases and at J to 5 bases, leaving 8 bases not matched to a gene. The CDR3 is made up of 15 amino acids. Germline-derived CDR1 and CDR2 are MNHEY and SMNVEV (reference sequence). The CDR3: CASRSPRDRNEKLFF. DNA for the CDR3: TGTGCCAGCAGATCTCCCCGGGACAGGAATGAAAAACTGTTTTTT. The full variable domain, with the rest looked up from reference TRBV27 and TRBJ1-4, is EAQVTQNPRYLITVTGKKLTVTCSQNMNHEYMSWYRQDPGLGLRQIYYSMNVEVTDKGDVPEGYKVSRKEKRNFPLILESPSPNQTSLYFCASRSPRDRNEKLFFGSGTQLSVL.